This entry is about one T cell receptor (beta chain). PCR employed 60 Vbeta and 13 Jbeta primers. TCRdb keeps only in-frame clones here, not all; method: immunoSEQ multiplex PCR. This specimen shows 25,000 to 40,000 clones; the ten leading clones hold under 6%. This sample is part of a study of cytomegalovirus exposure and HLA in healthy donors. Sequencing used PBMCs. The TCR sequence derives from a woman between 35 and 50 years old in good health and CMV-seropositive.

The CDR3 loop reads CASSSQGTERTYEQYF. The CDR3 coding sequence is TGTGCCAGCAGCTCCCAGGGGACCGAAAGGACCTACGAGCAGTACTTC. This rearrangement joins TRBV7-9 to TRBJ2-7, with a tentative D call TRBD1 (6 bases). The V end was cut by 4 bases, the J end by 2 bases, with 18 bases between. The CDR3 contains 16 residues. Germline V lookup: CDR1 SEHNR, CDR2 FQNEAQ (reference sequence).